This entry features one T cell receptor (beta chain) sequence. This sample was taken from a study of technical replicates of blood from several donors. Trimming at V came to 5 bases and at J to 6 bases, leaving 8 bases not matched to a gene. This CDR3 is built from 14 residues. Germline CDR1 LNHDA, CDR2 SQIVND (reference sequence). Method: immunoSEQ multiplex PCR; TCRdb's copy keeps in-frame clones and lacks some. The sample lists about 57,000 clones; around 86% were seen once. This sequence joins TRBV19 and TRBJ1-1; 8 positions agree with TRBD1. This TCR derives from a human donor in good health. Some clones in this sample may be carry-over from other donors' samples. Sequencing was performed on PBMCs. Here the CDR3 DNA reads TGTGCCAGTAGTGCAAATCAGGGGGCCTCTGAAGCTTTCTTT. It is translated as CASSANQGASEAFF.